The source of this T cell receptor beta chain is a study of T cells in localized non-small cell lung cancer. Study-wide points: The study sequenced only one region of the tumor. As a result, intratumor heterogeneity could not be excluded and remains possible. Among the tissues sampled, uninvolved adjacent lung had the highest T cell clonality, above tumor.

As regards this clone: As yet, its antigen is unknown.

Repertoires were generated with immunoSEQ multiplex PCR, while TCRdb's copy carries only in-frame clones and drops some. Of around 8,000 clones listed, about 90% are singletons. This CDR3 comprises 15 residues. The V gene's germline CDR1 is LGHNA and CDR2 YSLEER. Trimming stripped 3 bases from V and 4 bases from J, with 12 bases between. The sequencing used peripheral blood mononuclear cells, collected before any cancer treatment. The V call is TRBV4-3, the J call TRBJ1-4, with D unresolved. This sequence originates from a male donor aged 60 or over with stage II lung adenocarcinoma. In nucleotides, the CDR3 is TGCGCCAGCAGCCATGACACGGGGAATAATGAAAAACTGTTTTTT. It encodes CASSHDTGNNEKLFF.